A single T cell receptor beta chain is shown here with its context. The data derive from a study of shared clonotypes between healthy human individuals. Assay: immunoSEQ multiplex PCR; the TCRdb copy retains only in-frame clones and omits some. Of fewer than 600,000 clones in the sample, around 81% were seen once. The sequencing sample was made of PBMCs. The sequence was collected from a woman aged 40 to 49 in good health. Some clones in this sample may be carry-over from other donors' samples.

The CDR3 loop reads CTSSHGTGGRWYEQYF. CDR3 DNA: TGCACCAGCAGCCACGGGACAGGGGGCCGGTGGTACGAGCAGTACTTC. The genes are TRBV1 and TRBJ2-7; TRBD1 was called by the table and not checked on the DNA. TRBV1 is deemed a pseudogene. This CDR3 is 16 amino acids long.